This T cell receptor (beta chain) was captured in a study of blood T cell repertoires in COVID-19. Germline V CDR1 and CDR2: KGHSH, LQKENI. V gave up 2 bases and J gave up 3 bases; unmatched junction bases: 4. This CDR3 comprises 14 residues. The authors' processing: Amplification with reference gene primers provided the estimates of nucleated cell counts. The table came from immunoSEQ multiplex PCR; TCRdb's copy has only in-frame clones and leaves some out. The DNA gave D and trimming, while V, J and clone size come from that table. In the table there are some 200,000 clones, approximately 90% of which are singletons.

The sequencing sample was made of peripheral blood. This chain links TRBV18 with TRBJ2-7; 7 bases line up with TRBD1. This clonotype was obtained from a man between 65 and 85 years old with acute or convalescent COVID-19. The CDR3 here is CASSPGTDFYEQYF. CDR3 coding DNA: TGTGCCAGCTCACCAGGGACAGATTTCTACGAGCAGTACTTC.